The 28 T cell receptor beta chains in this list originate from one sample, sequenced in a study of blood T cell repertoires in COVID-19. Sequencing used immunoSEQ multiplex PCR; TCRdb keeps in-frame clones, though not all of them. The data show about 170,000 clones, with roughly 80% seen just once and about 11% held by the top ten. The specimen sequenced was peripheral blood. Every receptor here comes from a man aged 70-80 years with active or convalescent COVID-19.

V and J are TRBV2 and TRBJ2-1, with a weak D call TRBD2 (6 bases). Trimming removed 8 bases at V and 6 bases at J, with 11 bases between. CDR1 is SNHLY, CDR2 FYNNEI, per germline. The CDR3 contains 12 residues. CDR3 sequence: CASGGTRNEQFF. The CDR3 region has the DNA TGTGCCAGCGGGGGGACCCGCAATGAGCAGTTCTTC. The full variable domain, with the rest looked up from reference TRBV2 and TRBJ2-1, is EPEVTQTPSHQVTQMGQEVILRCVPISNHLYFYWYRQILGQKVEFLVSFYNNEISEKSEIFDDQFSVERPDGSNFTLKIRSTKLEDSAMYFCASGGTRNEQFFGPGTRLTVL.

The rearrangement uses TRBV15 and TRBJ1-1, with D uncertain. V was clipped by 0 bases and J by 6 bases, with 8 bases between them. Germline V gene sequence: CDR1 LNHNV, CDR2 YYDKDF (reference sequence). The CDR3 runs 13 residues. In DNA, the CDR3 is TGTGCCACCAGCAGAGATCGCGTGTCTGAAGCTTTCTTT. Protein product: CATSRDRVSEAFF.

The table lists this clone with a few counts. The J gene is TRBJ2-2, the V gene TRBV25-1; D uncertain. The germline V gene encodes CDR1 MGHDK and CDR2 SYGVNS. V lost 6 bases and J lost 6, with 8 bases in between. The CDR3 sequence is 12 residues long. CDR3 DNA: TGTGCCAGCAGGTTGAGTCCCGGGGAGCTGTTTTTT. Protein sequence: CASRLSPGELFF. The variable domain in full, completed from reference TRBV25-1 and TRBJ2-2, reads EADIYQTPRYLVIGTGKKITLECSQTMGHDKMYWYQQDPGMELHLIHYSYGVNSTEKGDLSSESTVSRIRTEHFPLTLESARPSHTSQYLCASRLSPGELFFGEGSRLTVL.

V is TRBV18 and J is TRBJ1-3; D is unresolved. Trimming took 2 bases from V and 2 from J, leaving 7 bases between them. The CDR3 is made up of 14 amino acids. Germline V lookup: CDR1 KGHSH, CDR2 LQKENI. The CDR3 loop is CASSPIGAGNTIYF. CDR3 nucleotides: TGTGCCAGCTCACCAATAGGAGCTGGAAACACCATATATTTT.

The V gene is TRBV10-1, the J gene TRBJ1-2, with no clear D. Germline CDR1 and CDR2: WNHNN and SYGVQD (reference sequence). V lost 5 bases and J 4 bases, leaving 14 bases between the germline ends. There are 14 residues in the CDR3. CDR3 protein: CASSRVFSSYGYTF. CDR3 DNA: TGCGCCAGCAGTCGCGTCTTTTCTTCCTATGGCTACACCTTC.

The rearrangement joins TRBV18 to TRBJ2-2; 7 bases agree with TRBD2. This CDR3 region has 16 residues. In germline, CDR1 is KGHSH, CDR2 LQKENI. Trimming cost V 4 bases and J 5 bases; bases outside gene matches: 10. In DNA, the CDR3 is TGTGCCAGCTCACGGGACTACAGCGGACAAACCGGGGAGCTGTTTTTT. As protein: CASSRDYSGQTGELFF. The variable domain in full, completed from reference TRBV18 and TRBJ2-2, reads NAGVMQNPRHLVRRRGQEARLRCSPMKGHSHVYWYRQLPEEGLKFMVYLQKENIIDESGMPKERFSAEFPKEGPSILRIQQVVRGDSAAYFCASSRDYSGQTGELFFGEGSRLTVL.

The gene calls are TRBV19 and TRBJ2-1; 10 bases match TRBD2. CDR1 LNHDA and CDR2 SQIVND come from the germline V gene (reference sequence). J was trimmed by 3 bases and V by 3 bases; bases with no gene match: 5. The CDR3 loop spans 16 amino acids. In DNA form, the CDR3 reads TGTGCCAGTAGTATGGCTAGCGGGAGTTTCTACAATGAGCAGTTCTTC. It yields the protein CASSMASGSFYNEQFF.

The CDR3 region has the DNA TGTGCCACCAGCAGAGATCGGGGGACAGGGAGGAGCTCCTACGAGCAGTACTTC. Amino acid sequence: CATSRDRGTGRSSYEQYF. V gene TRBV15 combines with J gene TRBJ2-7, with 9 bases matching TRBD1. The CDR3 has 18 residues. Germline V gene sequence: CDR1 LNHNV, CDR2 YYDKDF (reference sequence). The V gene end was trimmed by 0 bases and the J gene end by 0 bases; junction bases not matched to a gene: 9.

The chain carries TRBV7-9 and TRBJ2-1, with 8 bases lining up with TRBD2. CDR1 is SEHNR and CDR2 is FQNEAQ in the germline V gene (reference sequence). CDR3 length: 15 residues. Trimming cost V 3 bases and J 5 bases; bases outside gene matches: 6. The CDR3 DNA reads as TGTGCCAGCAGCTTTGGTAGCGGGGACGACAATGAGCAGTTCTTC. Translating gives CASSFGSGDDNEQFF.

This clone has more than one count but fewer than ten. CDR3 region: CASSEGTGEEKLFF. The CDR3 nucleotides are TGCGCCAGCAGTGAAGGGACAGGGGAGGAAAAACTGTTTTTT. The chain carries TRBV10-1 and TRBJ1-4; 10 bases are shared with TRBD1. CDR1 and CDR2 from the germline V gene are WNHNN and SYGVQD (reference sequence). This CDR3 spans 14 amino acids. V trimming: 3 bases; J trimming: 8 bases; junction bases outside the gene matches: 3.

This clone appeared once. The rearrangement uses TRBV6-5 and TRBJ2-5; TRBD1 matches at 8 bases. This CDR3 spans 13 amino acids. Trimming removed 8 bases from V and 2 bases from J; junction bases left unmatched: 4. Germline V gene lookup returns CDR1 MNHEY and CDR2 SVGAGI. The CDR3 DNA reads TGTGCCAGCCGGACAGGGCGGCAAGAGACCCAGTACTTC. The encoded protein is CASRTGRQETQYF.

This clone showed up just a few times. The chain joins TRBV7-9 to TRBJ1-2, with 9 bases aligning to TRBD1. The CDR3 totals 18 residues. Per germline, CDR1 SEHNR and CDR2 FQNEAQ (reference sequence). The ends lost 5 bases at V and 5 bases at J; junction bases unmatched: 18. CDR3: CASSPRGLTGGAEYGYTF. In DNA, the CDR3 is TGTGCCAGCAGCCCAAGGGGGCTGACAGGGGGTGCCGAGTATGGCTACACCTTC.

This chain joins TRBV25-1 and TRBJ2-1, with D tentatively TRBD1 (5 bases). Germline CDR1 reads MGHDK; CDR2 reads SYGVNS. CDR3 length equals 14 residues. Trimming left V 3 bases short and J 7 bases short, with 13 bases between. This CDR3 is CASSERQFLNEQFF. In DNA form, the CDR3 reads TGTGCCAGCAGTGAGCGACAGTTTTTGAATGAGCAGTTCTTC.

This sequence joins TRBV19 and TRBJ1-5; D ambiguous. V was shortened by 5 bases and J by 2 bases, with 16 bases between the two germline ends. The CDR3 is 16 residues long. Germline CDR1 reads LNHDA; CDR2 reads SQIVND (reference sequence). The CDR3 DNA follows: TGTGCCAGTAGTCTTCGGACGGGGTTGGGCAATCAGCCCCAGCATTTT. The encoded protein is CASSLRTGLGNQPQHF.

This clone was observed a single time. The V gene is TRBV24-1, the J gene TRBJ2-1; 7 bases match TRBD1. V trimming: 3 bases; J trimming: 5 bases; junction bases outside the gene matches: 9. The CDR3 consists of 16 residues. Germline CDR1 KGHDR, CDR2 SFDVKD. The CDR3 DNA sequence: TGTGCCACCAGTGATCACCGACAGGGTTGGGACAATGAGCAGTTCTTC. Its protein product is CATSDHRQGWDNEQFF.

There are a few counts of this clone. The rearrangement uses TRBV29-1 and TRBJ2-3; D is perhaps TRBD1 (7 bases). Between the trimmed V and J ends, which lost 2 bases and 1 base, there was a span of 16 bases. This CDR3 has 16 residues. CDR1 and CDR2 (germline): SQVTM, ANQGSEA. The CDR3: CSVESGGGGGTDTQYF. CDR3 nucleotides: TGCAGCGTTGAAAGTGGAGGGGGCGGGGGCACAGATACGCAGTATTTT.

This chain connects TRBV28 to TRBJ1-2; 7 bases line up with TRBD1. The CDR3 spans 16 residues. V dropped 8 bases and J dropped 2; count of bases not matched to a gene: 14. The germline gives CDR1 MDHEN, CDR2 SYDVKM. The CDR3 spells CASLLYTGASNYGYTF. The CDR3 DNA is TGTGCCAGCCTCTTATACACAGGGGCGTCGAACTATGGCTACACCTTC.

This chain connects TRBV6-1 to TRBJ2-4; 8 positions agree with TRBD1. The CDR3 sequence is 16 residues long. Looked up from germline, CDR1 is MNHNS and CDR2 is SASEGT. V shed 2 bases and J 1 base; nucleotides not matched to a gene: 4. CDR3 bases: TGTGCCAGCAGTGAACAGGGGGCAAGGGCCAAAAACATTCAGTACTTC. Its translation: CASSEQGARAKNIQYF.

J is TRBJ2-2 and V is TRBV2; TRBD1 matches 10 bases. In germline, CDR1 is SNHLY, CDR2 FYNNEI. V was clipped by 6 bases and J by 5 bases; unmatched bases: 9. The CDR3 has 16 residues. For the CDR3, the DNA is TGTGCCAGCAGCCCCTCCGGGACAGGGGTAACCGGGGAGCTGTTTTTT. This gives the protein CASSPSGTGVTGELFF.

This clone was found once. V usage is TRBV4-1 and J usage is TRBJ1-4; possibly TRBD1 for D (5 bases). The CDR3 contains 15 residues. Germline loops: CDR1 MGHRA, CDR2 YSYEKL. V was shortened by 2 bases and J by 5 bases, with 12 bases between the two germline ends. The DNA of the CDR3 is TGCGCCAGCAGCCAAAATGGACACCAAAATGAAAAACTGTTTTTT. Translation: CASSQNGHQNEKLFF.

The CDR3 nucleotides read TGTGCCAGCAGTGTAGACAGAAGCTACTCTGGAAACACCATATATTTT. Amino acid sequence: CASSVDRSYSGNTIYF. The chain combines TRBV6-1 with TRBJ1-3, with D tentatively TRBD1 (5 bases). CDR1 and CDR2 (germline): MNHNS, SASEGT. CDR3 size: 16 residues. The ends were cut back, 4 bases at V and 0 bases at J, with 13 bases in the middle.

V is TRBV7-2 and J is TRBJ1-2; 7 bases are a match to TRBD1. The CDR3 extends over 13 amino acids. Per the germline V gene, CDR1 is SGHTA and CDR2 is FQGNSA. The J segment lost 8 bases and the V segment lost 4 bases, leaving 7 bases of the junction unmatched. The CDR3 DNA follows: TGTGCCAGCAGCTCCAACAGGGGATGGGGCTACACCTTC. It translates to CASSSNRGWGYTF.

CDR3 coding DNA: TGTGCCAGCAGCTTCTCCCCAGCGGGAACTGAAGCTTTCTTT. Its protein product is CASSFSPAGTEAFF. The J gene is TRBJ1-1, the V gene TRBV7-2; no definite D call. The V and J ends lost 3 bases and 5 bases respectively, with 13 bases between them. CDR1 and CDR2 from the germline V gene are SGHTA and FQGNSA. The CDR3 has 14 residues.

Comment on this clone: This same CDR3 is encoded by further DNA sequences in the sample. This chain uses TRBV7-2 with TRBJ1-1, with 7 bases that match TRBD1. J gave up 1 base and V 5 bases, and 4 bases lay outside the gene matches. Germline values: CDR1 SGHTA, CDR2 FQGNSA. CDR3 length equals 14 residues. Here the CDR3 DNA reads TGTGCCAGCAGCCCAGGGACAGCGAACACTGAAGCTTTCTTT. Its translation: CASSPGTANTEAFF.

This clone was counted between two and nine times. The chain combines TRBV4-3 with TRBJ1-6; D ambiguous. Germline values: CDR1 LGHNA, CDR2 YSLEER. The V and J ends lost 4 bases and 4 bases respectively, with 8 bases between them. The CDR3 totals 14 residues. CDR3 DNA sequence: TGCGCCAGCAGCCGGGCAGCTTATAATTCACCCCTCCACTTT. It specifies CASSRAAYNSPLHF.

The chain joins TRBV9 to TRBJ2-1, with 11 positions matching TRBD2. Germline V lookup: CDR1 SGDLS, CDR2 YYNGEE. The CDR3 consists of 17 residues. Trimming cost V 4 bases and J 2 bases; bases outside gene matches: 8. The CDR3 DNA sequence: TGTGCCAGCAGCCCAGCCGGGACTAGCGGACCCTACAATGAGCAGTTCTTC. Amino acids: CASSPAGTSGPYNEQFF.

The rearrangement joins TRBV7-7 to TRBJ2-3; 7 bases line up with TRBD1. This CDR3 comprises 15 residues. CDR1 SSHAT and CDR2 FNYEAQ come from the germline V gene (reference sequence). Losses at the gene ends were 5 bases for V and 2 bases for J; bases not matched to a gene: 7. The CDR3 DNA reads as TGTGCCAGCAGCCGGACAGGAACCTACACAGATACGCAGTATTTT. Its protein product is CASSRTGTYTDTQYF.

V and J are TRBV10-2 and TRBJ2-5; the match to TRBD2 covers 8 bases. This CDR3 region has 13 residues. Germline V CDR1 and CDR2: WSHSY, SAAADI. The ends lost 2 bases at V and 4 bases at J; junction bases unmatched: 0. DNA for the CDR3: TGCGCCAGCAGTGAGCGGGAGGGAGAGACCCAGTACTTC. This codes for CASSEREGETQYF.